Listed here are 26 T cell receptor beta chains from one sample, sequenced in a study of tumor-infiltrating lymphocytes in primary liver carcinoma. The investigators made TCR beta cDNA from about 510 ng total RNA, using a constant-region primer. The TCR beta library was amplified through three nested multiplex PCR rounds in a modified ARM-PCR procedure. For roughly 10 cycles apiece, the opening two PCR rounds ran with TRBV1-TRBV30 forward primers and a C-beta reverse primer. TCRdb re-derived calls from the multiplex PCR reads in MiXCR, one entry per CDR3 protein. This table has approximately 210,000 distinct CDR3 sequences, roughly two thirds appearing once. Germline DNA was also extracted, with blood RNA taken from unsorted whole blood. The specimen sequenced was peripheral blood. Receptors originate from a woman aged 60-75 years with primary liver carcinoma and hepatitis B virus infection.

About this clonotype: A much larger clone differs by one base, so this may be a read error. This chain joins TRBV12-3 or TRBV12-4 and TRBJ2-2; D perhaps matches TRBD2 (6 bases). This CDR3 contains 15 residues. CDR3 DNA: TGTGCCAGCAGTCCGGGACTCGTCCAACCCGGGGAGCTGTTATTT. Translated: CASSPGLVQPGELLF.

This clonotype was seen ten or more times. The chain recombines TRBV6-2 or TRBV6-3 with TRBJ1-5; unclear D gene. Between the trimmed V and J ends, which lost 1 base and 4 bases, there was a span of 5 bases. The germline V gene has CDR1 MNHEY and CDR2 SVGEGT. This CDR3 has 13 residues. CDR3 in amino acids: CASSYWQNQPQHF. The CDR3 DNA follows: TGTGCCAGCAGTTACTGGCAGAATCAGCCCCAGCATTTT.

This clonotype was counted ten times or more. V and J are TRBV11-2 and TRBJ2-1; 8 nucleotides align to TRBD2. The CDR3 length is 15 residues. CDR1 and CDR2 (germline): SGHAT, FQNNGV. V lost 1 base to trimming and J lost 9 bases; unmatched junction nucleotides: 8. The CDR3 DNA reads as TGTGCCAGCAGCTTAGGAAGCGGGAGCCCAAGTGAGCAGTTCTTC. It is translated as CASSLGSGSPSEQFF.

In the case of this clonotype: One base away lies a much larger clone, so this may be a sequencing read error. The rearrangement links TRBV4-1 to TRBJ2-3; D is undetermined. The CDR3 covers 16 residues. Germline V gene lookup returns CDR1 MGHRA and CDR2 YSYEKL. The CDR3 bases are TGCACCAGCAGCCAAGTAAATCTAGTTAGCACAGATACGCAGTATTTT. This codes for CTSSQVNLVSTDTQYF.

On this clonotype itself: A read error may account for a junction end that differs from germline. The chain has TRBV20-1 and TRBJ2-1; no clear D. The CDR3 runs to 11 residues. Per the germline V gene, CDR1 is DFQATT and CDR2 is SNEGSKA (reference sequence). The CDR3 loop is CRARVMNEQFF. CDR3 nucleotide sequence: TGCAGAGCTAGGGTAATGAATGAGCAGTTCTTC.

As for this clonotype: This clone may be a read error of a much larger clone one base away. The genes are TRBV6-5 and TRBJ2-1; 8 bases are a match to TRBD2. This CDR3 spans 14 amino acids. Looked up from germline, CDR1 is MNHEY and CDR2 is SVGAGI. The J segment lost 6 bases and the V segment lost 10 bases, leaving 11 bases of the junction unmatched. The CDR3 sequence: CAIPRLATLNEQFF. The CDR3 coding sequence is TGTGCCATCCCAAGACTAGCGACCCTCAATGAGCAGTTCTTC.

This clonotype showed up just a few times. Germline is not matched at one junction end, which may reflect a read error. V usage is TRBV11-1 and J usage is TRBJ2-3; TRBD2 matches at 10 bases. This CDR3 is built from 17 residues. In germline, CDR1 is SGHAT, CDR2 FQDESV (reference sequence). The chain's CDR3 is CVSSLEPSSGRGDTQYF. CDR3 bases: TGTGTCAGCAGTTTAGAGCCGTCTAGCGGGAGAGGAGATACGCAGTATTTT.

The chain uses TRBV4-2 and TRBJ2-5; 10 bases agree with TRBD2. V was clipped by 4 bases and J by 5 bases; unmatched bases: 10. Per germline, CDR1 LGHNA and CDR2 YNFKEQ. The CDR3 spans 16 residues. CDR3 bases: TGTGCCAGCAGCCGAGAGCGGGAGGGCCCTCGGGAGACCCAGTACTTC. It is translated as CASSREREGPRETQYF.

As to this clonotype: At one boundary the junction diverges from the germline segment, which might be a read error. The chain links TRBV11-2 to TRBJ1-1; tentatively, D is TRBD1 (5 bases). From germline, CDR1 is SGHAT and CDR2 FQNNGV. The CDR3 sequence is 14 residues long. The CDR3: CTSSFLDRNTEAFF. The CDR3, as DNA: TGTACCAGCAGCTTTCTCGACAGGAACACTGAAGCTTTCTTT.

This clonotype has ten or more counts. V is TRBV29-1 and J is TRBJ2-7; 7 bases align to TRBD2. Germline CDR1 is SQVTM and CDR2 is ANQGSEA. Losses at the gene ends were 4 bases for V and 2 bases for J; bases not matched to a gene: 8. The CDR3 loop spans 14 amino acids. The CDR3 bases are TGCAGCGTTGGGGCAGTGGGAGGGACCTACGAGCAGTACTTC. It specifies CSVGAVGGTYEQYF.

Many counts were recorded for this clonotype. The CDR3: CASSPLRTAHEAPLHF. For the CDR3, the DNA is TGTGCCAGCAGCCCCCTCCGGACAGCTCACGAGGCACCCCTCCACTTT. The V gene is TRBV6-5, the J gene TRBJ1-6, with D possibly being TRBD1 (6 bases). The CDR3 runs 16 residues. V lost 6 bases and J lost 11, with 23 bases in between. Germline V gene data show CDR1 as MNHEY and CDR2 as SVGAGI.

A word on this clonotype: The germline gene is not matched at one end of the junction; a read error may be the cause. CDR3 protein: CANSLPQGSLSGANVLTF. CDR3 nucleotides: TGTGCCAACAGCTTACCCCAGGGTAGTTTGTCTGGAGCCAACGTCCTGACTTTC. The gene calls are TRBV11-2 and TRBJ2-6; weak D call: TRBD1 (5 bases). The CDR3 has 18 amino acids. CDR1 is SGHAT and CDR2 is FQNNGV in the germline V gene.

As for this clonotype: The conserved phenylalanine or tryptophan normally closing the CDR3 is absent here, so this likely arose from a read error. The chain links TRBV11-2 to TRBJ1-1; D possibly corresponds to TRBD1 (5 bases). From germline, CDR1 is SGHAT and CDR2 FQNNGV. This CDR3 is 12 amino acids long. The ends were cut back, 10 bases at V and 1 base at J, with 10 bases in the middle. The CDR3 nucleotides read TGTGCCACCGGACACCCGAACACTGAAGCTTTCATT. This sequence encodes CATGHPNTEAFI.

V gene TRBV11-2 combines with J gene TRBJ2-1; 9 nucleotides match TRBD2. Germline values: CDR1 SGHAT, CDR2 FQNNGV. CDR3 length: 19 residues. V lost 5 bases and J lost 7; bases outside the gene matches: 21. In DNA, the CDR3 is TGTGCCAGCAGCCCAAACGAATTGAGCGGGAGGACTCTTAGGAATGAGCAGTTCTTC. Its translation: CASSPNELSGRTLRNEQFF.

This chain links TRBV5-5 with TRBJ2-5, with a possible D match to TRBD1 (5 bases). V was trimmed by 1 base and J by 5 bases, leaving 12 bases between them. Germline V gives CDR1 SGHKS, CDR2 YYEKEE (reference sequence). The CDR3 runs 14 residues. Here the CDR3 DNA reads TGTGCCAGCAGCTTGAAGGGGTTGCGGGAGACCCAGTACTTC. Its translation is CASSLKGLRETQYF.

Concerning this clonotype: Its ends do not fully match the called genes, so a read error is possible. The chain recombines TRBV11-3 with TRBJ2-1; a possible D gene is TRBD1 (6 bases). The CDR3 consists of 19 residues. Germline assignment: CDR1 SGHNT and CDR2 YENEEA. CDR3 DNA: TGTGCCAGCAACTTAGATTTTTTTTTCAGGGGAAGCTCCTACAATGAGCAGTCCTTC. Translation gives CASNLDFFFRGSSYNEQSF.

The chain carries TRBV11-2 and TRBJ2-5, with unresolved D. V was cut by 2 bases and J by 2 bases, with 12 bases left in between. Germline V CDR1 and CDR2: SGHAT, FQNNGV. The CDR3 length is 15 residues. CDR3 bases: TGTGCCAGCAGCTTAATTATAGTGCCTCAAGAGACCCAGTACTTC. Protein product: CASSLIIVPQETQYF. The whole variable domain, remainder taken from reference TRBV11-2 and TRBJ2-5, is EAGVAQSPRYKIIEKRQSVAFWCNPISGHATLYWYQQILGQGPKLLIQFQNNGVVDDSQLPKDRFSAERLKGVDSTLKIQPAKLEDSAVYLCASSLIIVPQETQYFGPGTRLLVL.

This clonotype was observed many times. The rearrangement links TRBV6-5 to TRBJ1-1; the match to TRBD1 covers 9 bases. Germline V CDR1 and CDR2: MNHEY, SVGAGI. J lost 0 bases, V lost 6 bases, and 8 bases had no gene match. The CDR3 is 16 amino acids. The CDR3 here is CASRPTGGTMNTEAFF. Here the CDR3 DNA reads TGTGCCAGCAGGCCGACAGGGGGGACCATGAACACTGAAGCTTTCTTT.

In regard to this clonotype: A single base separates this from a much larger clone, so it may be a read error. The rearrangement uses TRBV4-2 and TRBJ1-1; D call uncertain. The CDR3 is 13 residues long. Germline-derived CDR1 and CDR2 are LGHNA and YNFKEQ. The DNA for the CDR3 is TGTGCCAGAAGCCGAAGAGGCGGGCAGGAAGCTTTCTTT. Residues: CARSRRGGQEAFF.

This clonotype was seen a few times. CDR3 loop: CASGQGAVYEQYF. The CDR3 coding sequence is TGTGCCAGCGGACAGGGGGCGGTTTACGAGCAGTACTTC. V gene TRBV19 combines with J gene TRBJ2-7; TRBD1 agrees at 11 bases. This CDR3 region has 13 residues. J gave up 4 bases and V 9 bases, and 5 bases lay outside the gene matches. Per germline, CDR1 LNHDA and CDR2 SQIVND (reference sequence).

This chain joins TRBV11-2 and TRBJ2-5; 8 bases match TRBD2. This CDR3 spans 13 amino acids. Germline CDR1 SGHAT, CDR2 FQNNGV. CDR3 protein: CASYRGRLETQYF. The CDR3 DNA reads TGTGCTAGCTATCGCGGGAGGCTGGAGACCCAGTACTTC.

On this clonotype itself: No conserved phenylalanine or tryptophan is present at the end of the CDR3, so a read error is the likely explanation. The rearrangement uses TRBV29-1 and TRBJ2-3; no reliable D call. V gave up 3 bases and J gave up 8 bases, with 9 bases separating them. The CDR3 is 11 residues long. Germline CDR1 and CDR2: SQVTM and ANQGSEA. The DNA for the CDR3 is TGCAGCGTTGAGGGATCAGGTACGCAGTATCTT. Protein: CSVEGSGTQYL.

Comment on this clonotype: A read error may be the cause here, since a much bigger clone is one base away. The chain employs TRBV4-2 and TRBJ2-7; 12 bases match TRBD2. J lost 6 bases, V lost 3 bases, and 9 bases had no gene match. This CDR3 spans 16 amino acids. Per the germline V gene, CDR1 is LGHNA and CDR2 is YNFKEQ. CDR3 bases: TGTGCCAGCAGCCAGACCCCTAGCGGGAGGGCTGTCGAGCAGTACTTC. This encodes CASSQTPSGRAVEQYF.

The V call is TRBV7-9, the J call TRBJ1-1; D is uncertain. Trimming removed 5 bases at V and 10 bases at J, with 26 bases between. CDR1 is SEHNR and CDR2 is FQNEAQ in the germline V gene (reference sequence). The CDR3 covers 16 residues. CDR3 nucleotides: TGTGCCAGCAGCCCCAGACAACGACGCCTCCCAAGGGTAGCTTTCTTT. Translation: CASSPRQRRLPRVAFF.

A word on this clonotype: Since a much larger clone is just one base distant, this may be a read error. Likely a read error: the CDR3 ends without its conserved phenylalanine or tryptophan. The genes are TRBV10-3 and TRBJ2-7; 11 bases are shared with TRBD1. This CDR3 has 16 residues. Germline V lookup: CDR1 ENHRY, CDR2 SYGVKD. With 4 bases clipped from V and 5 bases from J, the junction kept 10 bases outside the gene matches. The CDR3 here is CAISATGTGGSDEQYL. CDR3 nucleotide sequence: TGTGCCATCAGTGCCACGGGGACAGGGGGTAGTGACGAGCAGTACCTC.

The chain employs TRBV6-1 and TRBJ2-1; TRBD2 is a possible D gene (5 bases). Germline-derived CDR1 and CDR2 are MNHNS and SASEGT. V was shortened by 4 bases and J by 8 bases, with 12 bases between the two germline ends. The CDR3 is 13 residues long. CDR3 region: CASSASRLDEQFF. As DNA, the CDR3 is TGTGCCAGCAGTGCTAGCCGGCTTGATGAGCAGTTCTTC.